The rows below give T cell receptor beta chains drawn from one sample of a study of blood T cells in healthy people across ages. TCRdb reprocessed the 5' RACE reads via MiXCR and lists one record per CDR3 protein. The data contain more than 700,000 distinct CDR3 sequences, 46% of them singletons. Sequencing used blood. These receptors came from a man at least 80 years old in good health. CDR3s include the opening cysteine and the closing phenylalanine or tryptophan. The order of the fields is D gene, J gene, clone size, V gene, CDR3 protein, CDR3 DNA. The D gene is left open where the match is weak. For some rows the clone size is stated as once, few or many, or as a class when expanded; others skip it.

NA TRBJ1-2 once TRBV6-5 CASSGTGPSNYGYTF TGTGCCAGCAGCGGTACGGGGCCCTCTAACTATGGCTACACCTTC
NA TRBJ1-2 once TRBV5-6 CASSLPESNYGYTF TGTGCCAGCAGCCTCCCAGAGAGTAACTATGGCTACACCTTC
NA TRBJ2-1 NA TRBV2 CASGVYNEQFF TGTGCCAGCGGAGTTTACAATGAGCAGTTCTTC
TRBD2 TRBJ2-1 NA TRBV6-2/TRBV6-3 CASSYRGLAGNNEQFF TGTGCCAGCAGTTACAGGGGACTAGCGGGGAATAATGAGCAGTTCTTC
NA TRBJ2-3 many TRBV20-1 CSAHLSGKHTDTQYF TGCAGTGCCCACCTTAGCGGAAAGCACACAGATACGCAGTATTTT
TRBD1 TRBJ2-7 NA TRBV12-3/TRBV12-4 CASRTGMDEQYF TGTGCCAGCAGGACAGGGATGGACGAGCAGTACTTC
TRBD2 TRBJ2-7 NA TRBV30 CAWSLIGTSSEQYF TGTGCCTGGAGTTTAATCGGGACTAGTAGCGAGCAGTACTTC
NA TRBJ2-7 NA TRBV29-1 CSVETRGAETYEQYF TGCAGCGTTGAAACGCGGGGAGCGGAAACCTACGAGCAGTACTTC
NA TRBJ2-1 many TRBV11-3 CASSFRQKNEQFF TGTGCCAGCAGCTTTAGACAGAAGAATGAGCAGTTCTTC
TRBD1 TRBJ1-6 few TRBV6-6 CASSYSDREYSPLHF TGTGCCAGCAGTTACTCGGACAGGGAGTATTCACCCCTCCACTTT
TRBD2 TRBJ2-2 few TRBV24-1 CATSGVSGRIGTGELFF TGTGCCACCAGTGGGGTTAGCGGGAGGATAGGCACCGGGGAGCTGTTTTTT
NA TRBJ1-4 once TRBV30 CAWKGGPTNEKLFF TGTGCCTGGAAAGGAGGTCCAACTAATGAAAAACTGTTTTTT
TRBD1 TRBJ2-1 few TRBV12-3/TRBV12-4 CASSQDRLDVSSYNEQFF TGTGCCAGCAGTCAGGACAGGCTAGACGTTAGCTCCTACAATGAGCAGTTCTTC
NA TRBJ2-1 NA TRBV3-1 CASSPRMAGEQFF TGTGCCAGCAGCCCTCGAATGGCGGGGGAGCAGTTCTTC
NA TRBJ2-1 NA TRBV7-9 CASSPPGRQASYNEQFF TGTGCCAGCAGCCCCCCCGGCCGGCAAGCTTCCTACAATGAGCAGTTCTTC
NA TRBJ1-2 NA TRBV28 CASTGLGRNYGYTF TGTGCCAGCACTGGGTTGGGAAGAAACTATGGCTACACCTTC
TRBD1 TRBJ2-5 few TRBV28 CASSGLQGVGTETQYF TGTGCCAGCAGTGGCCTACAGGGGGTTGGTACGGAGACCCAGTACTTC
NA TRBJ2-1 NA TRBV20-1 CSARSAGDAYNEQFF TGCAGTGCTCGATCCGCAGGGGATGCCTACAATGAGCAGTTCTTC
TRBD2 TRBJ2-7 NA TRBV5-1 CASSQKLAGGPSEQYF TGCGCCAGCAGCCAAAAGCTAGCGGGAGGACCAAGCGAGCAGTACTTC
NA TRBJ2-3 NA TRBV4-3 CASSQEQDSTQYF TGCGCCAGCAGCCAAGAACAGGACTCGACGCAGTATTTT
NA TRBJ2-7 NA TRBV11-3 CASSLFSDRGSDEQYF TGTGCCAGCAGCTTATTCTCGGACCGGGGCTCGGACGAGCAGTACTTC
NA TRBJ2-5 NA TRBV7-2 CASSLAGGLSETQYF TGTGCCAGCAGCTTAGCGGGGGGACTCTCAGAGACCCAGTACTTC
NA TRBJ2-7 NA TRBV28 CASSFNIPPSREQYF TGTGCCAGCAGTTTTAATATTCCGCCGTCGCGCGAGCAGTACTTC
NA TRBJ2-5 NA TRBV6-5 CASRPGAERFGTQYF TGTGCCAGCAGACCTGGCGCGGAACGTTTTGGGACCCAGTACTTC
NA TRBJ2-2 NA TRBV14 CASSQDLNTGELFF TGTGCCAGCAGCCAAGACTTGAACACCGGGGAGCTGTTTTTT
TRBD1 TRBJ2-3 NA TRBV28 CASAIWVAQGADTQYF TGTGCCAGTGCTATTTGGGTAGCTCAGGGGGCAGATACGCAGTATTTT
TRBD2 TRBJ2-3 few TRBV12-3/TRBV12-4 CASSPRPKRDPYTQYF TGTGCCAGCAGTCCCCGCCCGAAGCGGGACCCGTATACGCAGTATTTT
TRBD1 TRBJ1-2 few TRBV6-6 CASSPQTGRGYTF TGTGCCAGCAGTCCCCAGACAGGGCGAGGCTACACCTTC
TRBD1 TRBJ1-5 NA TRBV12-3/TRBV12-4 CASRTGGINQPQHF TGTGCCAGCAGGACAGGGGGAATCAATCAGCCCCAGCATTTT
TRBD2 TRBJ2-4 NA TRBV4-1 CASSPGLAGVYGQYF TGCGCCAGCAGCCCCGGACTAGCGGGGGTCTACGGGCAGTACTTC
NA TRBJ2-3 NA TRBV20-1 CSASGSGPGMDTQYF TGCAGTGCTAGCGGGAGCGGCCCCGGAATGGATACGCAGTATTTT
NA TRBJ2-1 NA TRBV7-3 CASSLMGQPYNEQFF TGTGCCAGCAGCTTAATGGGCCAACCCTACAATGAGCAGTTCTTC
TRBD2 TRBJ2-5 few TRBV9 CASSVGTSLNEQYF TGTGCCAGCAGCGTCGGGACTAGCCTCAATGAGCAGTACTTC
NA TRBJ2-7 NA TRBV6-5 CARKSNIGGGGYEQYF TGTGCCAGGAAATCGAACATTGGAGGGGGCGGCTACGAGCAGTACTTC
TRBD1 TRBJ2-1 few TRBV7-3 CASSQGQGRYNEQFF TGTGCCAGCAGCCAGGGACAGGGTCGGTACAATGAGCAGTTCTTC
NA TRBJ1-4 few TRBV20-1 CSARDAGAEKLFF TGCAGTGCTAGAGATGCGGGGGCTGAAAAACTGTTTTTT
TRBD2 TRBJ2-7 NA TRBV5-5 CASSLGLAGGTDEQYF TGTGCCAGCAGCTTGGGTTTAGCGGGAGGTACCGACGAGCAGTACTTC
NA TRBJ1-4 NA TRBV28 CASSRGYEKLFF TGTGCCAGCAGTCGTGGTTATGAAAAACTGTTTTTT
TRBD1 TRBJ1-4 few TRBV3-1 CASSQADRGREKLFF TGTGCCAGCAGCCAAGCTGACAGGGGGCGGGAAAAACTGTTTTTT
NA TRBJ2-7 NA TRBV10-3 CAISENNSYEQYF TGTGCCATCAGTGAAAACAACTCCTACGAGCAGTACTTC
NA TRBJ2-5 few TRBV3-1 CASSQEADTRIETQYF TGTGCCAGCAGCCAAGAAGCGGACACCCGGATCGAGACCCAGTACTTC
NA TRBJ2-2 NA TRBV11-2 CANRSPRITTDTGELFF TGCGCCAACCGTTCCCCACGTATCACTACAGACACCGGGGAGCTGTTTTTT
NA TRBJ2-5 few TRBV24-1 CATSDRRDTQQETQYF TGTGCCACCAGTGATCGCCGGGACACCCAACAAGAGACCCAGTACTTC
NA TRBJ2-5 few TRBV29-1 CSVGSETQYF TGCAGCGTTGGCTCTGAGACCCAGTACTTC
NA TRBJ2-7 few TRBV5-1 CASSLEWGELTYEQYF TGCGCCAGCAGCTTGGAATGGGGGGAGCTCACCTACGAGCAGTACTTC
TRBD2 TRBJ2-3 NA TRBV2 CASTGGRGDTQYF TGTGCCAGCACGGGCGGGAGAGGAGATACGCAGTATTTT
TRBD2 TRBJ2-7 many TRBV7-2 CASSSGLAERRYF TGTGCCAGCAGCTCTGGACTAGCGGAGCGACGGTACTTC
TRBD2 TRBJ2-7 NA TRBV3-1 CASSQVSGRFHEQYF TGTGCCAGCAGCCAAGTAAGCGGGAGGTTCCACGAGCAGTACTTC
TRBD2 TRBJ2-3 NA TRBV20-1 CSATLPGLAGRGTQYF TGCAGTGCTACCTTGCCCGGACTAGCGGGGAGAGGTACGCAGTATTTT